The 15 T cell receptor beta chains listed next were all sequenced from one sample in a study of cytomegalovirus exposure and HLA in healthy donors. With 60 Vbeta and 13 Jbeta primers, the PCR was carried out. Sequenced by immunoSEQ multiplex PCR; TCRdb stores in-frame clones only, minus some. Of more than 95,000 clones listed, around 78% were seen once; the top ten hold 1.9%. Sequencing input: PBMCs. The source is a man in his forties or fifties in good health and CMV-seronegative.

The CDR3 is CASNLAGVNTGELFF. CDR3 bases: TGTGCCAGCAACCTAGCGGGAGTGAACACCGGGGAGCTGTTTTTT. The chain has TRBV2 and TRBJ2-2, with TRBD2 matching over 10 bases. Per germline, CDR1 SNHLY and CDR2 FYNNEI. This CDR3 region has 15 residues. Trimming cost V 7 bases and J 1 base; bases outside gene matches: 3.

V usage is TRBV19 and J usage is TRBJ2-3; 9 bases line up with TRBD1. With 8 bases clipped from V and 3 bases from J, the junction kept 9 bases outside the gene matches. In germline, CDR1 is LNHDA, CDR2 SQIVND (reference sequence). The CDR3 is 15 residues long. CDR3 coding DNA: TGTGCCAGTCGACCTCGGACAGGGGTAACAGATACGCAGTATTTT. This encodes CASRPRTGVTDTQYF. Looking up the rest from reference TRBV19 and TRBJ2-3 gives the full variable domain: DGGITQSPKYLFRKEGQNVTLSCEQNLNHDAMYWYRQDPGQGLRLIYYSQIVNDFQKGDIAEGYSVSREKKESFPLTVTSAQKNPTAFYLCASRPRTGVTDTQYFGPGTRLTVL.

This chain connects TRBV19 to TRBJ2-1; 9 bases line up with TRBD2. Unmatched junction bases numbered 14, after V lost 8 bases and J lost 6 bases. The length of the CDR3 is 16 residues. Germline CDR1 and CDR2: LNHDA and SQIVND (reference sequence). CDR3 DNA: TGTGCCAGTGCTTTTCGGGGTAGCGGGGGCCCCAATGAGCAGTTCTTC. It is translated as CASAFRGSGGPNEQFF.

The gene calls are TRBV11-1 and TRBJ2-5, with a weak D call TRBD2 (5 bases). Germline assignment: CDR1 SGHAT and CDR2 FQDESV (reference sequence). CDR3 length: 13 residues. Trimming removed 3 bases at V and 2 bases at J, with 7 bases between. CDR3 residues: CASSFGEQETQYF. The CDR3 region has the DNA TGTGCCAGCAGCTTTGGGGAGCAAGAGACCCAGTACTTC.

The J gene is TRBJ2-2, the V gene TRBV29-1, with a tentative D call TRBD2 (7 bases). Germline V gene lookup returns CDR1 SQVTM and CDR2 ANQGSEA. V lost 3 bases to trimming and J lost 4 bases, with 15 bases between them. The CDR3 is 15 residues long. The CDR3, as DNA: TGCAGCGTTGAGAGGGGGGGCGAGGTCACCGGGGAGCTGTTTTTT. Protein: CSVERGGEVTGELFF.

The J gene is TRBJ1-1, the V gene TRBV18; 7 nucleotides match TRBD1. With 6 bases clipped from V and 5 bases from J, the junction kept 15 bases outside the gene matches. This CDR3 region has 16 residues. Looked up from germline, CDR1 is KGHSH and CDR2 is LQKENI. The CDR3 region is CASSSGQTTFATEAFF. CDR3 sequence (DNA): TGTGCCAGCTCGTCGGGACAGACGACCTTCGCGACTGAAGCTTTCTTT. The full variable domain, with the rest looked up from reference TRBV18 and TRBJ1-1, is NAGVMQNPRHLVRRRGQEARLRCSPMKGHSHVYWYRQLPEEGLKFMVYLQKENIIDESGMPKERFSAEFPKEGPSILRIQQVVRGDSAAYFCASSSGQTTFATEAFFGQGTRLTVV.

The rearrangement joins TRBV4-1 to TRBJ2-5, with 8 bases matching TRBD1. The V segment lost 3 bases and the J segment 5 bases; nucleotides outside the gene matches: 11. This CDR3 is 16 amino acids long. Germline V gives CDR1 MGHRA, CDR2 YSYEKL. The CDR3 DNA reads as TGCGCCAGCAGCCAGACAGGGGCCGCGGAGGCGGAGACCCAGTACTTC. As protein: CASSQTGAAEAETQYF.

This clone occurred once. The rearrangement joins TRBV5-5 to TRBJ1-4; 10 bases align to TRBD1. The CDR3 runs 16 residues. Germline V gene lookup returns CDR1 SGHKS and CDR2 YYEKEE (reference sequence). The V gene end was trimmed by 3 bases and the J gene end by 8 bases; junction bases not matched to a gene: 10. CDR3 nucleotides: TGTGCCAGCAGCTCCCCCCCGACAGGGGGCCCCGAAAAACTGTTTTTT. Its protein is CASSSPPTGGPEKLFF.

The J gene is TRBJ2-3, the V gene TRBV7-2; 11 bases match TRBD2. The CDR3 spans 15 residues. CDR1 and CDR2 (germline): SGHTA, FQGNSA. Unmatched junction bases numbered 4, after V lost 5 bases and J lost 3 bases. The CDR3 region is CASSLTSGETDTQYF. CDR3 bases: TGTGCCAGCAGCCTGACTAGCGGGGAAACAGATACGCAGTATTTT.

The chain uses TRBV7-2 and TRBJ2-7; 7 bases fit TRBD1. The CDR3 is made up of 15 amino acids. The ends lost 4 bases at V and 3 bases at J; junction bases unmatched: 9. CDR1 is SGHTA and CDR2 is FQGNSA in the germline V gene. As DNA, the CDR3 is TGTGCCAGCAGCTACCCAGGACAGGAGCTCTACGAGCAGTACTTC. It is translated as CASSYPGQELYEQYF.

V usage is TRBV6-6 and J usage is TRBJ2-4; weak D call: TRBD2 (5 bases). Germline lookup yields CDR1 MNHNY and CDR2 SVGAGI (reference sequence). Between the trimmed V and J ends, which lost 2 bases and 7 bases, there was a span of 15 bases. The CDR3 covers 15 residues. The CDR3 reads CASSYIGGSPNIQYF. The CDR3 DNA sequence: TGTGCCAGCAGTTACATTGGAGGCAGCCCCAACATTCAGTACTTC.

In this sample, this clone turned up once. The chain recombines TRBV5-4 with TRBJ2-7; 9 bases are a match to TRBD1. V shed 4 bases, J shed 2 bases, and the junction held 7 bases outside the gene matches. Germline V gives CDR1 SGHNT, CDR2 YYREEE (reference sequence). The CDR3 has 15 residues. DNA for the CDR3: TGTGCCAGCAGCCTTGGACAGGGGCGGACCTACGAGCAGTACTTC. It yields the protein CASSLGQGRTYEQYF.

The chain employs TRBV10-1 and TRBJ2-1, with D possibly being TRBD2 (6 bases). CDR3 length equals 13 residues. Trimming shortened V by 6 bases and J by 8 bases, and 14 bases separated the two germline ends. Per germline, CDR1 WNHNN and CDR2 SYGVQD (reference sequence). The CDR3 DNA sequence: TGCGCCAGCAGCCGGCTCCAGCGGGATGAGCAGTTCTTC. Its protein is CASSRLQRDEQFF.

The gene calls are TRBV19 and TRBJ2-6; no reliable D call. Germline V gene lookup returns CDR1 LNHDA and CDR2 SQIVND (reference sequence). The CDR3 totals 17 residues. Trimming pared 8 bases from V and 0 bases from J, leaving 17 bases between. The CDR3 is CASLETHTSSGANVLTF. CDR3 DNA: TGTGCCAGTTTAGAGACTCATACCAGCTCTGGGGCCAACGTCCTGACTTTC.

This rearrangement joins TRBV18 to TRBJ1-1; 7 nucleotides align to TRBD1. Germline V gives CDR1 KGHSH, CDR2 LQKENI. CDR3 length equals 16 residues. With 3 bases clipped from V and 6 bases from J, the junction kept 13 bases outside the gene matches. The CDR3 protein is CASSPPGQAGTAEAFF. Here the CDR3 DNA reads TGTGCCAGCTCACCCCCCGGACAGGCGGGAACGGCTGAAGCTTTCTTT.